This TCR beta chain was documented in a study of blood T cell repertoires in COVID-19. Germline assignment: CDR1 LNHDA and CDR2 SQIVND (reference sequence). This CDR3 has 16 amino acids. The trim removed 5 bases at V and 6 bases at J, leaving 11 bases unmatched. Clones were sequenced by immunoSEQ multiplex PCR, and TCRdb holds only the in-frame ones, with some missing. The table records 160,000 or so clones, around 86% of them present only once. This sequence was found in a man between 65 and 85 years old who had recovered from COVID-19. Material: peripheral blood. The J gene is TRBJ1-3, the V gene TRBV19, with 9 bases lining up with TRBD1. The chain's CDR3 is CASSSLSGQGTNTIYF. The CDR3, as DNA: TGTGCCAGTAGTTCCCTGAGCGGACAGGGGACAAACACCATATATTTT.